The 3 T cell receptor beta chains below all came from one sample that was sequenced in a study of beta chain features in type 1 diabetes. Study observations and caveats: All four CD4+ subsets of Type 1 diabetes patients contained TCRB CDR3s that were moderately but significantly shorter.

Their recognized antigens are unknown. Isolated RNA was reverse transcribed in full, so expressed TCRB transcripts were sequenced. Clones were sequenced by immunoSEQ multiplex PCR, and TCRdb holds only the in-frame ones, with some missing. This sample carries 25,000 to 30,000 clones, 50% to 65% of them seen once, and the ten largest clones take under 1.5%. The sequenced sample consisted of Tregs from blood. These receptors were obtained from a woman aged 18 to 35 with type 1 diabetes.

This clone was observed once. DNA of the CDR3: TGTGCCAGCAGCCAAGATACGGGGACTAGCGGGAGTCAAGATGGCAACACGTTCTTC. It specifies CASSQDTGTSGSQDGNTFF. The chain is built from TRBV4-2 and TRBJ2-1, with 14 bases fitting TRBD2. The germline V gene has CDR1 LGHNA and CDR2 YNFKEQ. The CDR3 is made up of 19 amino acids. Losses at the gene ends were 0 bases for V and 15 bases for J; bases not matched to a gene: 19.

The gene calls are TRBV7-2 and TRBJ2-4; 9 nucleotides match TRBD2. CDR1 and CDR2 (germline): SGHTA, FQGNSA. This CDR3 comprises 16 residues. V shed 2 bases and J 1 base; nucleotides not matched to a gene: 3. This CDR3 reads CASSLLAGPAKNIQYF. The CDR3 nucleotides are TGTGCCAGCAGCTTACTAGCGGGGCCGGCCAAAAACATTCAGTACTTC.

This clone appeared a few times. This sequence joins TRBV13 and TRBJ1-3; 7 nucleotides line up with TRBD1. Germline V gene data show CDR1 as PRHDT and CDR2 as FYEKMQ (reference sequence). The CDR3 length is 14 residues. The ends lost 5 bases at V and 1 base at J; junction bases unmatched: 2. The CDR3 DNA is TGTGCCAGCAGCCCGGGACAGTCTGGAAACACCATATATTTT. Translation: CASSPGQSGNTIYF.